The T cell receptor beta chain described here comes from a study of blood T cell repertoires in COVID-19. The overall study: The analysed material was cDNA or gDNA that came from T cells, B-cell-depleted T cells, or PBMCs.

In the study's own analysis: Nucleated cell number was recorded as an estimate derived from reference gene primer amplification. Method: immunoSEQ multiplex PCR; TCRdb's copy keeps in-frame clones and lacks some. V, J and clone size reflect that table, while D and trimming were determined from the DNA. Among 43,000 or so clones listed, 65% to 85% were seen once. Germline V CDR1 and CDR2: LNHDA, SQIVND (reference sequence). The CDR3 is 13 amino acids. V was clipped by 10 bases and J by 5 bases; unmatched bases: 10. The sequence was collected from a woman aged 80 or over with acute or convalescent COVID-19. The genes are TRBV19 and TRBJ1-1, with 7 bases matching TRBD1. The material sequenced was peripheral blood. CDR3 in DNA: TGTGCCACCGATACAGGGGTTCGGACTGAAGCTTTCTTT. This encodes CATDTGVRTEAFF.